The 16 T cell receptor beta chains reported below all come from one sample, sequenced in a study of T cell responses to AZD1222 COVID-19 vaccine. Using immunoSEQ multiplex PCR, the repertoire was profiled, and TCRdb retains in-frame clones only, with some absent. The data show about 140,000 clones, with around nine tenths seen just once and about 1.9% held by the top ten. Sample: peripheral blood, taken on day 0 of AZD1222 vaccination. These receptors originate from an adult in good health.

The V gene is TRBV7-2, the J gene TRBJ2-7; D gene ambiguous. This CDR3 region has 13 residues. The V gene's germline CDR1 is SGHTA and CDR2 FQGNSA. V dropped 2 bases and J dropped 2 bases, with 7 bases sitting between them. CDR3 protein: CASSLPGPYEQYF. Written as DNA, the CDR3 is TGTGCCAGCAGCTTACCTGGACCCTACGAGCAGTACTTC.

The genes are TRBV11-2 and TRBJ1-1; D not resolved. V was trimmed by 5 bases and J by 4 bases, leaving 11 bases between them. Germline CDR1 reads SGHAT; CDR2 reads FQNNGV. CDR3 length: 13 amino acids. This chain's CDR3 is CASSPYTATEAFF. The CDR3 nucleotides read TGTGCCAGCAGCCCGTATACTGCCACTGAAGCTTTCTTT.

V usage is TRBV6-5 and J usage is TRBJ1-5; 8 bases match TRBD1. This CDR3 is 14 amino acids long. Unmatched junction bases numbered 2, after V lost 2 bases and J lost 5 bases. Germline V CDR1 and CDR2: MNHEY, SVGAGI. The CDR3 protein is CASSYVQGDQPQHF. The DNA of the CDR3 is TGTGCCAGCAGTTACGTACAGGGGGATCAGCCCCAGCATTTT.

This sequence joins TRBV20-1 and TRBJ2-1; 10 bases are a match to TRBD2. V shed 3 bases and J 8 bases; nucleotides not matched to a gene: 7. This CDR3 spans 14 amino acids. The germline gives CDR1 DFQATT, CDR2 SNEGSKA (reference sequence). The CDR3 DNA is TGCAGTGCTAGTAATACTAGCGGGATCTATGAGCAGTTCTTC. This encodes CSASNTSGIYEQFF.

This chain connects TRBV5-1 to TRBJ1-2, with 7 bases lining up with TRBD1. This CDR3 is built from 16 residues. Trimming removed 0 bases from V and 4 bases from J; junction bases left unmatched: 9. Germline-derived CDR1 and CDR2 are SGHRS and YFSETQ. This CDR3 reads CASSLVIPGQLYGYTF. The CDR3, as DNA: TGCGCCAGCAGCTTGGTGATCCCGGGACAGCTCTATGGCTACACCTTC.

This clone has a handful of counts. Other DNA variants within this sample encode the same CDR3. The rearrangement joins TRBV9 to TRBJ1-1; 9 bases fit TRBD1. The germline V gene encodes CDR1 SGDLS and CDR2 YYNGEE. V lost 0 bases to trimming and J lost 3 bases; unmatched junction nucleotides: 6. The CDR3 length is 16 residues. DNA of the CDR3: TGTGCCAGCAGCGTAGGCGGGAGGACAGGGGACACTGAAGCTTTCTTT. Translated: CASSVGGRTGDTEAFF.

V is TRBV7-9 and J is TRBJ2-1; D possibly matches TRBD1 or TRBD2 (5 bases each). The CDR3 runs 12 residues. Germline V gene sequence: CDR1 SEHNR, CDR2 FQNEAQ (reference sequence). Trimming removed 1 base from V and 8 bases from J, with 6 bases in between. In nucleotides, the CDR3 is TGTGCCAGCAGCTTAGTGGGGGATGAGCAGTTCTTC. The encoded protein is CASSLVGDEQFF.

The J gene is TRBJ1-2, the V gene TRBV25-1, with D maybe TRBD1 (6 bases). Germline V gene data show CDR1 as MGHDK and CDR2 as SYGVNS. Between the trimmed V and J ends, which lost 5 bases and 4 bases, there was a span of 14 bases. The CDR3 contains 14 residues. CDR3 residues: CASSSGGSGYGYTF. CDR3 in DNA: TGTGCCAGCAGTTCCGGGGGCTCTGGCTATGGCTACACCTTC.

This sequence joins TRBV19 and TRBJ2-2; 7 positions match TRBD1. Germline V gene lookup returns CDR1 LNHDA and CDR2 SQIVND (reference sequence). The CDR3 totals 16 residues. J lost 3 bases, V lost 9 bases, and 13 bases had no gene match. DNA for the CDR3: TGTGCCAGCACTCCAGGGGGAAGGGTTGACACCGGGGAGCTGTTTTTT. Protein: CASTPGGRVDTGELFF.

The gene calls are TRBV6-2 or TRBV6-3 and TRBJ2-3; 9 bases are a match to TRBD2. In germline, CDR1 is MNHEY, CDR2 SVGEGT. The CDR3 runs 15 residues. V trimming: 4 bases; J trimming: 5 bases; junction bases outside the gene matches: 7. CDR3 loop: CASSFSGGRVDTQYF. The CDR3 DNA reads TGTGCCAGCAGTTTCAGCGGGGGGCGAGTAGATACGCAGTATTTT.

The gene calls are TRBV30 and TRBJ2-1; 14 nucleotides line up with TRBD2. Germline-derived CDR1 and CDR2 are GTSNPN and SVGIG (reference sequence). This CDR3 spans 16 amino acids. V trimming: 8 bases; J trimming: 0 bases; junction bases outside the gene matches: 6. CDR3 loop: CAKGLAGDLSYNEQFF. CDR3 bases: TGTGCCAAGGGACTAGCGGGAGACCTCTCCTACAATGAGCAGTTCTTC.

This chain joins TRBV12-3 or TRBV12-4 and TRBJ1-2; no definite D call. CDR3 size: 13 residues. V was trimmed by 5 bases and J by 8 bases, leaving 15 bases between them. CDR3 amino acids: CASSLSGKGGYTF. As DNA, the CDR3 is TGTGCCAGCAGTCTCTCGGGTAAGGGCGGCTACACCTTC.

The CDR3 spells CASSPGLAGPQEQFF. CDR3 nucleotides: TGTGCCAGCAGCCCTGGCCTAGCGGGGCCCCAGGAGCAGTTCTTC. The gene calls are TRBV7-2 and TRBJ2-1, with TRBD2 matching over 9 bases. Trimming cost V 5 bases and J 10 bases; bases outside gene matches: 12. The CDR3 has 15 amino acids. Germline-derived CDR1 and CDR2 are SGHTA and FQGNSA.

The gene calls are TRBV3-1 (or the pseudogene TRBV3-2) and TRBJ1-1, with 11 bases lining up with TRBD1. The CDR3 covers 13 residues. V lost 6 bases to trimming and J lost 11 bases; unmatched junction nucleotides: 8. Germline CDR1 reads LGHDT; CDR2 reads YNNKEL (reference sequence). The CDR3 spells CASSENGQGAAFF. CDR3 DNA: TGTGCCAGCAGTGAAAACGGACAGGGGGCGGCTTTCTTT.

This chain uses TRBV28 with TRBJ1-2; D is undetermined. Between the trimmed V and J ends, which lost 8 bases and 7 bases, there was a span of 17 bases. This CDR3 region has 13 residues. Germline V gene sequence: CDR1 MDHEN, CDR2 SYDVKM. The CDR3 DNA sequence: TGTGCCAGCCGGTCTTTGTTGGTTTTTGGCTACACCTTC. Its translation is CASRSLLVFGYTF.

The chain combines TRBV28 with TRBJ2-3; D may be TRBD2 (6 bases). V lost 4 bases to trimming and J lost 2 bases, with 16 bases between them. The V gene's germline CDR1 is MDHEN and CDR2 SYDVKM. This CDR3 has 16 residues. CDR3 DNA sequence: TGTGCCAGCAGTTCCATTCCCGGGGGAGCCACAGATACGCAGTATTTT. Protein sequence: CASSSIPGGATDTQYF.